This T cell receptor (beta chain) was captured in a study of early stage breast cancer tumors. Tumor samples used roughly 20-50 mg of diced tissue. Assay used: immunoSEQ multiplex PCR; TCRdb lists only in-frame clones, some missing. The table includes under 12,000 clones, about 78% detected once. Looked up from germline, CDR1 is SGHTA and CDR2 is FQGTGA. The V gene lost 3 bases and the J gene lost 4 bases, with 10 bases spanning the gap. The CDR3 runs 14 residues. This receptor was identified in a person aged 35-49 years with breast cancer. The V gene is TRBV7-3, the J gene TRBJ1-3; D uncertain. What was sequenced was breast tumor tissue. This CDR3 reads CASSLEPYGNTIYF. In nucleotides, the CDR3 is TGTGCCAGCAGCTTGGAGCCCTACGGAAACACCATATATTTT.